This T cell receptor beta chain was profiled in a study of control samples from healthy donors and cancer patients. Germline CDR1 SGHVS, CDR2 FNYEAQ. Between the trimmed V and J ends, which lost 5 bases and 1 base, there was a span of 15 bases. There are 15 residues in the CDR3. In this sample, this clone turned up a few times. The repertoire was sequenced with immunoSEQ multiplex PCR; TCRdb's copy has only in-frame clones and lacks some. The sample contains 55,000 to 90,000 clones, approximately 80% of which appear only once. This TCR was sampled from a man aged 50 to 60 in good health. V usage is TRBV7-6 and J usage is TRBJ2-7; D may match TRBD1 or TRBD2 (5 bases each). Input material: blood. The CDR3 region has the DNA TGTGCCAGCAGCCTGGGGGTGACTGGTTCCTACGAGCAGTACTTC. This encodes CASSLGVTGSYEQYF.